These 22 T cell receptor beta chains were sequenced from one sample in a study of OX40 agonist ivuxolimab in advanced cancers. Sequencing was performed with immunoSEQ multiplex PCR; in TCRdb, only in-frame clones are kept and a portion is missing. The sample carries 71,000 or so clones, nearly 95% recorded once. Sequences were derived from CD4+ or CD8+ T cells sorted from blood, sampled in a trial of the OX40 agonist ivuxolimab. These receptors were obtained from an adult with an advanced solid tumor such as melanoma, head and neck, liver or kidney cancer.

The chain has TRBV15 and TRBJ1-4; 7 nucleotides match TRBD1. J lost 6 bases, V lost 5 bases, and 15 bases had no gene match. CDR3 size: 17 residues. Germline V gives CDR1 LNHNV, CDR2 YYDKDF (reference sequence). The CDR3 sequence is CATSGGLTGEEDEKLFF. DNA of the CDR3: TGTGCCACCAGCGGAGGACTCACAGGGGAGGAGGATGAAAAACTGTTTTTT. Based on the CDR3 plus reference TRBV15 and TRBJ1-4, the full variable domain is DAMVIQNPRYQVTQFGKPVTLSCSQTLNHNVMYWYQQKSSQAPKLLFHYYDKDFNNEADTPDNFQSRRPNTSFCFLDIRSPGLGDTAMYLCATSGGLTGEEDEKLFFGSGTQLSVL.

This clone was recorded once. The chain recombines TRBV2 with TRBJ1-1; 7 nucleotides agree with TRBD1. This CDR3 region has 17 residues. Germline CDR1 SNHLY, CDR2 FYNNEI. V dropped 4 bases and J dropped 1; count of bases not matched to a gene: 12. CDR3: CASSAPRDRVANTEAFF. The DNA for the CDR3 is TGTGCCAGCAGTGCCCCCCGTGACAGGGTCGCGAACACTGAAGCTTTCTTT. Filled out from reference TRBV2 and TRBJ1-1, the complete variable domain reads EPEVTQTPSHQVTQMGQEVILRCVPISNHLYFYWYRQILGQKVEFLVSFYNNEISEKSEIFDDQFSVERPDGSNFTLKIRSTKLEDSAMYFCASSAPRDRVANTEAFFGQGTRLTVV.

The V and J genes are TRBV28 and TRBJ1-3; maybe TRBD1 (6 bases). V was clipped by 1 base and J by 1 base, with 14 bases between them. The CDR3 length is 17 residues. Germline CDR1 and CDR2: MDHEN and SYDVKM. As DNA, the CDR3 is TGTGCCAGCAGTTTATCTCTAGACAGGCTATCTGGAAACACCATATATTTT. This gives the protein CASSLSLDRLSGNTIYF.

This clone was detected a few times. This chain links TRBV7-9 with TRBJ1-5; TRBD1 matches 10 bases. The germline V gene has CDR1 SEHNR and CDR2 FQNEAQ (reference sequence). V lost 5 bases, J lost 6 bases, and 4 bases stayed unmatched. The CDR3 is 14 amino acids. The CDR3 protein is CASSAGQGGQPQHF. As DNA, the CDR3 is TGTGCCAGCAGCGCTGGACAGGGGGGTCAGCCCCAGCATTTT.

This clone is a singleton in its sample. The chain is built from TRBV11-2 and TRBJ2-5; TRBD2 matches at 8 bases. CDR3 length: 16 residues. Per germline, CDR1 SGHAT and CDR2 FQNNGV. Losses at the gene ends were 0 bases for V and 5 bases for J; bases not matched to a gene: 8. CDR3 loop: CASSLELSGGGETQYF. The CDR3 DNA reads as TGTGCCAGCAGCTTAGAATTAAGCGGGGGCGGCGAGACCCAGTACTTC.

The chain couples TRBV20-1 to TRBJ2-5; D is ambiguous. Germline V lookup: CDR1 DFQATT, CDR2 SNEGSKA (reference sequence). This CDR3 is 11 amino acids long. CDR3 sequence: CSGPYQETQYF. In nucleotides, the CDR3 is TGCAGCGGCCCGTACCAAGAGACCCAGTACTTC.

The J gene is TRBJ1-5, the V gene TRBV19, with 7 bases aligning to TRBD1. This CDR3 has 14 residues. Trimming took 5 bases from V and 7 from J; bases not matched to a gene: 8. Germline values: CDR1 LNHDA, CDR2 SQIVND (reference sequence). CDR3 amino acids: CASSARGRAQPQHF. In DNA form, the CDR3 reads TGTGCCAGTAGTGCCAGGGGGAGGGCGCAGCCCCAGCATTTT. The variable domain in full, completed from reference TRBV19 and TRBJ1-5, reads DGGITQSPKYLFRKEGQNVTLSCEQNLNHDAMYWYRQDPGQGLRLIYYSQIVNDFQKGDIAEGYSVSREKKESFPLTVTSAQKNPTAFYLCASSARGRAQPQHFGDGTRLSIL.

This clone was counted only a few times. V is TRBV7-3 and J is TRBJ1-1; TRBD1 matches 10 bases. Germline values: CDR1 SGHTA, CDR2 FQGTGA. The CDR3 runs 15 residues. The junction had 3 bases not matched to a gene; V was cut back by 5 bases and J by 0 bases. The CDR3 protein is CASSKTGGLNTEAFF. As DNA, the CDR3 is TGTGCCAGCAGCAAGACAGGGGGCTTGAACACTGAAGCTTTCTTT.

The J gene is TRBJ1-1, the V gene TRBV29-1, with D unclear. This CDR3 is built from 14 residues. Germline values: CDR1 SQVTM, CDR2 ANQGSEA. With 0 bases removed from V and 5 bases from J, the gap between germline ends came to 13 bases. The CDR3 loop is CSVEESVRRTEAFF. The CDR3, as DNA: TGCAGCGTTGAAGAGTCGGTAAGGAGGACTGAAGCTTTCTTT.

This chain connects TRBV11-2 to TRBJ2-7; 8 bases map to TRBD2. The length of the CDR3 is 14 residues. V gave up 5 bases and J gave up 4 bases; unmatched junction bases: 7. Germline assignment: CDR1 SGHAT and CDR2 FQNNGV. CDR3 DNA: TGTGCCAGCAGCCTCCTAAGCGGGGGATACGAGCAGTACTTC. Translation: CASSLLSGGYEQYF.

The J gene is TRBJ2-1, the V gene TRBV6-1; TRBD1 or TRBD2 may be the D gene (5 bases each). This CDR3 has 17 residues. V lost 2 bases to trimming and J lost 7 bases, with 21 bases between them. In germline, CDR1 is MNHNS, CDR2 SASEGT. The CDR3 DNA reads TGTGCCAGCAGTGAATCAGGGCTAGCCTATAGAAGAAATGAGCAGTTCTTC. Protein sequence: CASSESGLAYRRNEQFF.

The chain carries TRBV27 and TRBJ1-2; TRBD1 matches at 12 bases. The CDR3 covers 15 residues. Germline V gives CDR1 MNHEY, CDR2 SMNVEV (reference sequence). V lost 8 bases to trimming and J lost 0 bases; unmatched junction nucleotides: 4. The CDR3 bases are TGTGCCAGCGGGACAGGGGGCACGACTAACTATGGCTACACCTTC. Translation: CASGTGGTTNYGYTF.

This clone appeared once. V gene TRBV25-1 combines with J gene TRBJ1-1; D perhaps matches TRBD1 (5 bases). The CDR3 loop spans 14 amino acids. V was cut by 1 base and J by 7 bases, with 13 bases left in between. The V gene's germline CDR1 is MGHDK and CDR2 SYGVNS. CDR3 protein: CASSEFGAVVEAFF. DNA of the CDR3: TGTGCCAGCAGTGAATTTGGGGCAGTCGTTGAAGCTTTCTTT.

V is TRBV6-5 and J is TRBJ1-1, with D perhaps TRBD1 (5 bases). Trimming left V 6 bases short and J 7 bases short, with 9 bases between. The CDR3 is made up of 11 amino acids. Germline V gene lookup returns CDR1 MNHEY and CDR2 SVGAGI. The CDR3 reads CASRLDSEAFF. CDR3 DNA sequence: TGTGCCAGCAGACTAGACAGTGAAGCTTTCTTT.

This clone was counted a single time. The chain uses TRBV27 and TRBJ2-2; 7 bases agree with TRBD1. The germline gives CDR1 MNHEY, CDR2 SMNVEV (reference sequence). After removal of 2 bases from V and 11 bases from J, the junction contained 23 bases not matched to a gene. The length of the CDR3 is 19 residues. Written as DNA, the CDR3 is TGTGCCAGCAGTTTAGCGTCGGCGGTCAGGGGGATCCCTTACCCCGAGCTGTTTTTT. Its translation: CASSLASAVRGIPYPELFF.

The genes are TRBV27 and TRBJ1-5, with D hard to call. Trimming shortened V by 0 bases and J by 4 bases, and 4 bases separated the two germline ends. Looked up from germline, CDR1 is MNHEY and CDR2 is SMNVEV (reference sequence). The CDR3 is made up of 13 amino acids. Here the CDR3 reads CASSLSPNQPQHF. The CDR3 nucleotides are TGTGCCAGCAGTTTATCGCCTAATCAGCCCCAGCATTTT.

This clone was counted only a few times. The V call is TRBV5-1, the J call TRBJ1-1, with no clear D. Germline values: CDR1 SGHRS, CDR2 YFSETQ. V was pared by 0 bases and J by 0 bases, with 12 bases between. The CDR3 runs to 16 residues. CDR3 sequence: CASSLAERIMNTEAFF. Here the CDR3 DNA reads TGCGCCAGCAGCTTGGCCGAACGGATCATGAACACTGAAGCTTTCTTT.

The CDR3 DNA sequence: TGCGCCAGCTCGTGGACTCGGGGTAGGGGTGAAAAACTGTTTTTT. The encoded protein is CASSWTRGRGEKLFF. This rearrangement joins TRBV23-1 to TRBJ1-4; possibly TRBD1 for D (5 bases). TRBV23-1 is known as an ORF, though its function is uncertain. The CDR3 sequence is 15 residues long. V was trimmed by 8 bases and J by 7 bases, leaving 20 bases between them.

The gene calls are TRBV28 and TRBJ1-4, with TRBD1 identical over 8 bases. Germline lookup yields CDR1 MDHEN and CDR2 SYDVKM. The length of the CDR3 is 15 residues. The V gene end was trimmed by 5 bases and the J gene end by 8 bases; junction bases not matched to a gene: 10. This chain's CDR3 is CASSPIRDRNEKLFF. CDR3 nucleotides: TGTGCCAGCAGTCCAATCCGGGACAGGAACGAAAAACTGTTTTTT.

V is TRBV7-9 and J is TRBJ2-3; 8 bases fit TRBD1. This CDR3 region has 17 residues. The trim removed 4 bases at V and 2 bases at J, leaving 11 bases unmatched. CDR1 SEHNR and CDR2 FQNEAQ come from the germline V gene (reference sequence). In nucleotides, the CDR3 is TGTGCCAGCAGCTCACTGCCGGGACAGGAGACCACAGATACGCAGTATTTT. It codes for CASSSLPGQETTDTQYF.

This sequence joins TRBV7-7 and TRBJ2-2, with 8 bases that match TRBD1. V shed 11 bases and J 5 bases; nucleotides not matched to a gene: 4. CDR1 and CDR2 (germline): SSHAT, FNYEAQ (reference sequence). The CDR3 runs 12 residues. CDR3 amino acids: CAVTGGTGELFF. CDR3 sequence (DNA): TGTGCCGTCACAGGGGGGACCGGGGAGCTGTTTTTT.

The chain carries TRBV7-9 and TRBJ2-5; perhaps TRBD2 as D (6 bases). Germline V CDR1 and CDR2: SEHNR, FQNEAQ (reference sequence). Trimming cost V 5 bases and J 1 base, with 11 bases left between them. The CDR3 extends over 14 amino acids. The CDR3 DNA reads TGTGCCAGCAGCCCCGAGCGGGCCCAAGAGACCCAGTACTTC. As protein: CASSPERAQETQYF.